The T cell receptor (beta chain) described here comes from a study of blood T cell repertoires in COVID-19 (dated by TCRdb to the early 2020s). With respect to the entire study: Samples from collaborators originated in the United States, Italy and Spain and spanned both the acute and convalescent phases of COVID-19. The material from the prospective study consisted of cDNA or gDNA derived from T cells, B-cell-depleted T cells, or PBMCs. Deeply sampled blood TCRbeta repertoires from subjects exposed to, actively infected with, or recovered from COVID-19 were included in the dataset. A freely available public database, intended as a resource for researchers studying the immune response to SARS-CoV-2, is where the repertoires were released. The samples were drawn from the first 160 participants of the ongoing ImmuneRACE study and from some 1,300 subjects provided by 6 global collaborators. A de-identified subject ID, COVID-19 status, age in years and sex were almost always included in the sample metadata. Where available, HLA class I and class II types were obtained from metadata supplied by the sample provider rather than from assay-based typing.

In the germline V gene, CDR1 corresponds to SGHVS and CDR2 to FQNEAQ. Inclusive of the bounding cysteine and phenylalanine, the CDR3 is 14 residues long. Only the CDR3 DNA is retained, 42 bases long and in frame from the first base. At one collaborating source in Seattle, patients were enrolled during active infection and were followed longitudinally through the course of disease. Each collaborating institution followed its own protocols to collect whole blood in K2EDTA tubes. For TCRbeta analysis, collaborators shipped samples as frozen whole blood, isolated PBMCs, or DNA extracted from either of those sample types. Study-level results and caveats: The quantity of clinical and demographic metadata differed by source and by participant and was supplied without curation.

Turning to this clone: The clone's antigen remains unknown. Sequence at one end of the junction differs from germline and may be a read error.

The immunoSEQ Assay, a bias-controlled multiplex PCR, was used to amplify TCRbeta CDR3 regions from genomic DNA. The paper's data handling went like this. Nucleated cell counts per sample were estimated from amplification of reference gene primers within the assay. Sequence reads were collapsed and filtered to measure the absolute abundance of every unique TCRbeta CDR3 rearrangement. For each sample, productive Simpson clonality was calculated by taking the square root of Simpson's diversity index across productive rearrangements. Here the immuneACCESS table is served through TCRdb, limited to in-frame sequences with V and J called. Missing clones are a known gap in these copies; in checked studies unresolved V genes cover under half, and the rest lacks a known reason. V and J calls plus clone size are reproduced from that table; the DNA served to infer D and trimming. A total of a few hundred thousand clones appear in this sample, 88% of them only once. The ten largest clones take up about 10% of the sample.

The sequence links TRBV7-8 to TRBJ1-1; TRBD1 lines up with 7 middle nucleotides. The receptor's source is a woman aged 25-40 years with COVID-19, enrolled during active disease. The sample taken for sequencing was peripheral blood. The sequenced DNA: TGTGCCAGCAACTTACAGGGGCCAGACACTGAAGCTTTCTTT. Protein translation: CASNLQGPDTEAFF.